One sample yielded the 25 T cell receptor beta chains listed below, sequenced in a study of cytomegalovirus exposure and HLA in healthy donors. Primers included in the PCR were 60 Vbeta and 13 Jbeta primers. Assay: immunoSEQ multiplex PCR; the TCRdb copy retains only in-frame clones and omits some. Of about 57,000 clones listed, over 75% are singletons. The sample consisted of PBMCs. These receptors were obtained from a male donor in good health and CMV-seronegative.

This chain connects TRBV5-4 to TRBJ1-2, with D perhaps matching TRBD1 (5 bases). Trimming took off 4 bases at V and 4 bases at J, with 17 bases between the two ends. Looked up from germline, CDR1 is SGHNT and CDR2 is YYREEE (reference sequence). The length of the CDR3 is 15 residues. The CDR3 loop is CASSPSQGPSYGYTF. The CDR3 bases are TGTGCCAGCAGCCCTTCCCAGGGTCCCTCCTATGGCTACACCTTC.

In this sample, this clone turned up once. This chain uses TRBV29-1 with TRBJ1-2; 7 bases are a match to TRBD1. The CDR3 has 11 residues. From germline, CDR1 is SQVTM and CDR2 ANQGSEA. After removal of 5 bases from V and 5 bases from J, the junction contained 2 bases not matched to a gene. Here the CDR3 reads CSVRDSYGYTF. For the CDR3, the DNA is TGCAGCGTTCGGGACAGTTATGGCTACACCTTC.

CDR3: CASGDNSYEQYF. CDR3 bases: TGTGCCAGCGGGGACAACTCCTACGAGCAGTACTTC. The chain combines TRBV2 with TRBJ2-7; D perhaps matches TRBD1 (6 bases). The ends were cut back, 8 bases at V and 0 bases at J, with 8 bases in the middle. This CDR3 has 12 amino acids. Germline CDR1 reads SNHLY; CDR2 reads FYNNEI.

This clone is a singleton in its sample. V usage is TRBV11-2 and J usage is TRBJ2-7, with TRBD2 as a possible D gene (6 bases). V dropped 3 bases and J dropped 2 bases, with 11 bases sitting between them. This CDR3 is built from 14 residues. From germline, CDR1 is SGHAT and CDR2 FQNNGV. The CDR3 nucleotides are TGTGCCAGCAGCTTTTGGGGGGATGCCTACGAGCAGTACTTC. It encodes CASSFWGDAYEQYF. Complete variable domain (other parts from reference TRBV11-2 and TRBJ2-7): EAGVAQSPRYKIIEKRQSVAFWCNPISGHATLYWYQQILGQGPKLLIQFQNNGVVDDSQLPKDRFSAERLKGVDSTLKIQPAKLEDSAVYLCASSFWGDAYEQYFGPGTRLTVT.

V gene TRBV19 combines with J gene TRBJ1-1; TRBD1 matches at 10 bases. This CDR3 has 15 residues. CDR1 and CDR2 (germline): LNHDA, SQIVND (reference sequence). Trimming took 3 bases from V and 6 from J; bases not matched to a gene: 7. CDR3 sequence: CASSIPIGQGAEAFF. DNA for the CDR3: TGTGCCAGTAGTATTCCCATCGGACAGGGGGCTGAAGCTTTCTTT. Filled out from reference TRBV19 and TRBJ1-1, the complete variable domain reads DGGITQSPKYLFRKEGQNVTLSCEQNLNHDAMYWYRQDPGQGLRLIYYSQIVNDFQKGDIAEGYSVSREKKESFPLTVTSAQKNPTAFYLCASSIPIGQGAEAFFGQGTRLTVV.

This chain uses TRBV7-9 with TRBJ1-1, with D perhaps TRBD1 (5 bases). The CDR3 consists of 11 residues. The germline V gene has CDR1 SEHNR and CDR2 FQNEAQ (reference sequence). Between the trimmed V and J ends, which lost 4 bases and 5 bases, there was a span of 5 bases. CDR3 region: CASSSGTEAFF. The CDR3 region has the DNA TGTGCCAGCAGCTCAGGGACTGAAGCTTTCTTT.

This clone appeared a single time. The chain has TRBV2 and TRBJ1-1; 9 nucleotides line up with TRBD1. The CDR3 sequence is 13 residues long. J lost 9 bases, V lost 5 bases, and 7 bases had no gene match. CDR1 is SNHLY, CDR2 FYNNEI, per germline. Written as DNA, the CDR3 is TGTGCCAGCAGTCCTAGGACAGGGGACCAAGCTTTCTTT. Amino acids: CASSPRTGDQAFF.

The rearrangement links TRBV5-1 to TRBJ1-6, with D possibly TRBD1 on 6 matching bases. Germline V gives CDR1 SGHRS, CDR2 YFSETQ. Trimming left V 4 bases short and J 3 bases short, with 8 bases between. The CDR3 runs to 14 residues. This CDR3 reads CASSLDSYNSPLHF. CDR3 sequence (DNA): TGCGCCAGCAGCCTGGACAGCTATAATTCACCCCTCCACTTT.

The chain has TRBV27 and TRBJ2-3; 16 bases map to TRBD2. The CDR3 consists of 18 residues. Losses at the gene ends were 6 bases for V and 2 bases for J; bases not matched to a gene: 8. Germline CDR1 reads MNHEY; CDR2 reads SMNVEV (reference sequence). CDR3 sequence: CASSYSGTSGGATDTQYF. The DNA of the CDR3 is TGTGCCAGCAGCTACAGCGGGACTAGCGGGGGGGCCACAGATACGCAGTATTTT.

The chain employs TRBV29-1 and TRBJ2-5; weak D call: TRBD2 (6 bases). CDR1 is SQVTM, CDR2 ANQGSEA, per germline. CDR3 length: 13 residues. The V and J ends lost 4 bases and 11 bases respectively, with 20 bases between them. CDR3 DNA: TGCAGCGTTGGGGGGAGGAGCGGTCGGGAGCAGTACTTC. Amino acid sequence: CSVGGRSGREQYF.

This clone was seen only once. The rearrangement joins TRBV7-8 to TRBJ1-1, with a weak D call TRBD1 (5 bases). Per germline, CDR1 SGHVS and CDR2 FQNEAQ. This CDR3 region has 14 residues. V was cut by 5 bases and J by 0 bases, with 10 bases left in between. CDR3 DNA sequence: TGTGCCAGCAGCCCGATGACAGTGAACACTGAAGCTTTCTTT. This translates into CASSPMTVNTEAFF.

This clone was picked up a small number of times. The chain's CDR3 is CASSQGREPNSPLHF. The CDR3 DNA reads TGCGCCAGCAGCCAAGGCCGGGAACCTAATTCACCCCTCCACTTT. The genes are TRBV4-1 and TRBJ1-6; D not resolved. V shed 1 base and J shed 6 bases, with 10 bases lying between them. Germline lookup yields CDR1 MGHRA and CDR2 YSYEKL. The CDR3 is 15 residues long.

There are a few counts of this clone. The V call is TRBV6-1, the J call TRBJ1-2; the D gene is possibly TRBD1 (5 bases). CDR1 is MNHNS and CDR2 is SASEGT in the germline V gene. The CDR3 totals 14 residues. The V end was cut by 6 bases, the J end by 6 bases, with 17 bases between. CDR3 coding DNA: TGTGCCAGCAGCCCGTCGACAGCGAATGATGGCTACACCTTC. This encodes CASSPSTANDGYTF.

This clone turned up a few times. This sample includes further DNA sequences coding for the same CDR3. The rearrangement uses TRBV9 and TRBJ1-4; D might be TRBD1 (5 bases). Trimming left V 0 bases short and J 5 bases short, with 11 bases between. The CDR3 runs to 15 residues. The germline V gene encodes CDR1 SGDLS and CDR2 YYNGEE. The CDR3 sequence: CASSVGAGSNEKLFF. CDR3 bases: TGTGCCAGCAGCGTAGGGGCAGGGTCAAATGAAAAACTGTTTTTT.

The CDR3 reads CASSSPQGRNTGELFF. CDR3 in DNA: TGTGCCAGCAGCTCGCCGCAGGGGCGAAACACCGGGGAGCTGTTTTTT. The chain employs TRBV7-3 and TRBJ2-2, with D perhaps matching TRBD1 (6 bases). This CDR3 contains 16 residues. The V gene's germline CDR1 is SGHTA and CDR2 FQGTGA. Trimming shortened V by 4 bases and J by 2 bases, and 14 bases separated the two germline ends.

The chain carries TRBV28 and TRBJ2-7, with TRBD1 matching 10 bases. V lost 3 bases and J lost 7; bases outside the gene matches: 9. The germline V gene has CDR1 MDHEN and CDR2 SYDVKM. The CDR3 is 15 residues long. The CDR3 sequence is CASSFVDGTGEEQYF. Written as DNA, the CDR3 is TGTGCCAGCAGTTTTGTCGACGGGACAGGGGAAGAGCAGTACTTC.

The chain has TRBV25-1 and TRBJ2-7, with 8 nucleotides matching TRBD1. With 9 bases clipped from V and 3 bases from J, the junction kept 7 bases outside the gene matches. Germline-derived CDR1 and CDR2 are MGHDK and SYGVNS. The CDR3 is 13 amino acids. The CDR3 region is CASRQGTLYEQYF. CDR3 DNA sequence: TGTGCCAGTCGACAGGGGACCCTCTACGAGCAGTACTTC.

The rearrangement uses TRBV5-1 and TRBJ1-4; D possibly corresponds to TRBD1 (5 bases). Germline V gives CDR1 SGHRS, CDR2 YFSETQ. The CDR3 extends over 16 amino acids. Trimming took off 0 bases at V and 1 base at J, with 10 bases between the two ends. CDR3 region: CASSLARGGTNEKLFF. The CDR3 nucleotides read TGCGCCAGCAGCTTGGCGAGGGGAGGAACTAATGAAAAACTGTTTTTT.

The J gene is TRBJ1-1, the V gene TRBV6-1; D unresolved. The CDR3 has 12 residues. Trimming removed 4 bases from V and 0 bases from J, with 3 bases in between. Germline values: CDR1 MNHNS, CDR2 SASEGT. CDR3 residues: CASSALNTEAFF. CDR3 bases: TGTGCCAGCAGTGCTCTGAACACTGAAGCTTTCTTT.

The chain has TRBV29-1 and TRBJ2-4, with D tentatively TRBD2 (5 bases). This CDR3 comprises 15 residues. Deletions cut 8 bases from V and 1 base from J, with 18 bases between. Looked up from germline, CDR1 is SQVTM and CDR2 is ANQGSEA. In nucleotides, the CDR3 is TGCAGCCTAGACCACGGTACGGGGGCCAAAAACATTCAGTACTTC. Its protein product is CSLDHGTGAKNIQYF.

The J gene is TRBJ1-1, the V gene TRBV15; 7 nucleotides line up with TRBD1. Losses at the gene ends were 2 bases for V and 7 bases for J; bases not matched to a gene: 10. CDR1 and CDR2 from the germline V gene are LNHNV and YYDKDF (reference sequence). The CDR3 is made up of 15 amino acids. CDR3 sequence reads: CATSRSSDRVDEAFF. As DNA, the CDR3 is TGTGCCACCAGCAGATCCTCAGACAGGGTAGATGAAGCTTTCTTT.

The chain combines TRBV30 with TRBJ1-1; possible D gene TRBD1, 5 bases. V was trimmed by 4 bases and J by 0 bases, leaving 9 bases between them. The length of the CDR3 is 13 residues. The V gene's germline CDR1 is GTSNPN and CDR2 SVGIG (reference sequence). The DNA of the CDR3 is TGTGCCTGGATACGGGGGGTGAACACTGAAGCTTTCTTT. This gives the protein CAWIRGVNTEAFF.

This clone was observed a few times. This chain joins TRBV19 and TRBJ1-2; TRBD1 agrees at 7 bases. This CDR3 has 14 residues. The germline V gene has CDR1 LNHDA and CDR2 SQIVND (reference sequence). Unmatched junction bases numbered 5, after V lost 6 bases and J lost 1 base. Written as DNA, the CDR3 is TGTGCCAGTAGCGACCGGGACAGTAACTATGGCTACACCTTC. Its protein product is CASSDRDSNYGYTF.

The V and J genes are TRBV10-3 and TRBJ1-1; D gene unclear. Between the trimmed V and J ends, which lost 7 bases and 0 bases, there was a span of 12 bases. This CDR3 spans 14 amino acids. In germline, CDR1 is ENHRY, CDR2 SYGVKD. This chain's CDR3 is CAITSSNLNTEAFF. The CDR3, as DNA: TGTGCCATCACTTCCTCTAACCTGAACACTGAAGCTTTCTTT.

The CDR3 region is CASSQDPTGGDRYGYTF. The CDR3 DNA follows: TGCGCCAGCAGCCAAGATCCCACAGGGGGCGACCGGTATGGCTACACCTTC. The chain uses TRBV4-3 and TRBJ1-2; 9 nucleotides line up with TRBD1. The CDR3 runs to 17 residues. The V gene's germline CDR1 is LGHNA and CDR2 YSLEER. J lost 5 bases, V lost 0 bases, and 10 bases had no gene match.